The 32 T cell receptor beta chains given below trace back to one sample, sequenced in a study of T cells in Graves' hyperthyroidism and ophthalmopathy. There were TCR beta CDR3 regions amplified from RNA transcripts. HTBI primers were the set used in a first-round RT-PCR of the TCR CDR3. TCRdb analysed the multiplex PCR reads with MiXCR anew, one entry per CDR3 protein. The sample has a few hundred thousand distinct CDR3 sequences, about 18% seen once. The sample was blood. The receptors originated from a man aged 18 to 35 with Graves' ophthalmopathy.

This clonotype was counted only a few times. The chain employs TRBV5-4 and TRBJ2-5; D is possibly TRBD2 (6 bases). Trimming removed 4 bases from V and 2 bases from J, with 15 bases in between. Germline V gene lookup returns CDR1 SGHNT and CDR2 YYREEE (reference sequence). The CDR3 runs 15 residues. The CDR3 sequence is CASSESGLLQETQYF. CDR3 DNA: TGTGCCAGCAGCGAATCGGGACTGCTACAAGAGACCCAGTACTTC.

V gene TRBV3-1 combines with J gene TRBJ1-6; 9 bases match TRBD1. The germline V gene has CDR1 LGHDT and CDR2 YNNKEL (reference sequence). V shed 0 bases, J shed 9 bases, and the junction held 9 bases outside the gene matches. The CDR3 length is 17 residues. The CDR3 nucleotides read TGTGCCAGCAGCCAAGATATACAGGGGACAGGGATTTCACCCCTCCACTTT. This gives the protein CASSQDIQGTGISPLHF.

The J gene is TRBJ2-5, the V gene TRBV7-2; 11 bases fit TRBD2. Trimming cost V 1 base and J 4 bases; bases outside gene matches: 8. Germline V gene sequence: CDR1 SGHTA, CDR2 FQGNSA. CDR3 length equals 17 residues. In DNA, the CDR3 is TGTGCCAGCAGCTTAGGAACTAGCGGGGGAGCCCGAGAGACCCAGTACTTC. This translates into CASSLGTSGGARETQYF.

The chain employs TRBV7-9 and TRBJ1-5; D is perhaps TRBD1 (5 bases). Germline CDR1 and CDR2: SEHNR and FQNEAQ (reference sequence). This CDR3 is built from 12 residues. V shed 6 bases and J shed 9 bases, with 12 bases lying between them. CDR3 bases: TGTGCCAGCAGTTTGGCAGGGCGGCCCCAGCATTTT. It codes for CASSLAGRPQHF.

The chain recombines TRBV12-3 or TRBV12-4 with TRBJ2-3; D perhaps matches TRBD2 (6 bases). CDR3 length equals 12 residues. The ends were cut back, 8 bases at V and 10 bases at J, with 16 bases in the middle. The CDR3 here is CASDTRRGSQYF. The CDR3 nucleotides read TGTGCCAGCGATACAAGGCGGGGATCGCAGTATTTT.

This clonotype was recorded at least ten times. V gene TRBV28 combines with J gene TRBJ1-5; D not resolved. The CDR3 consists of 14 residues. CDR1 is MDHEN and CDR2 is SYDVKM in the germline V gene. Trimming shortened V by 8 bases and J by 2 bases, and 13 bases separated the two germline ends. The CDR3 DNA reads TGTGCCAGCCTCTCGAGCGGGGGCAATCAGCCCCAGCATTTT. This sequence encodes CASLSSGGNQPQHF.

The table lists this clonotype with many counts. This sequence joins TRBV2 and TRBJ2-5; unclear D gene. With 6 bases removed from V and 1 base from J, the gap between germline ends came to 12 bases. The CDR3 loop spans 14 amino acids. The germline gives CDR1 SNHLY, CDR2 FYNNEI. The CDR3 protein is CASRAIGFQETQYF. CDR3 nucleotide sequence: TGTGCCAGCAGAGCCATCGGGTTCCAAGAGACCCAGTACTTC.

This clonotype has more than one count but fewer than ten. CDR3 residues: CSVSFQDYGYTF. The CDR3 DNA sequence: TGCAGCGTTTCGTTTCAGGACTATGGCTACACCTTC. The chain combines TRBV29-1 with TRBJ1-2; D gene ambiguous. V was cut by 5 bases and J by 3 bases, with 10 bases left in between. CDR1 is SQVTM, CDR2 ANQGSEA, per germline. The CDR3 is 12 amino acids. The full variable domain, in which reference TRBV29-1 and TRBJ1-2 provide the parts outside the CDR3, is SAVISQKPSRDICQRGTSLTIQCQVDSQVTMMFWYRQQPGQSLTLIATANQGSEATYESGFVIDKFPISRPNLTFSTLTVSNMSPEDSSIYLCSVSFQDYGYTFGSGTRLTVV.

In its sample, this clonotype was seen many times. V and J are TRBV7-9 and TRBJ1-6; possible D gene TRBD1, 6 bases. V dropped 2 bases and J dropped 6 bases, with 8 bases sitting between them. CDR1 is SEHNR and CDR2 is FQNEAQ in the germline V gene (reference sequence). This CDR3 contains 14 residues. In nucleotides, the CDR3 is TGTGCCAGCAGCTTAACGGGGGCTAATTCACCCCTCCACTTT. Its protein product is CASSLTGANSPLHF.

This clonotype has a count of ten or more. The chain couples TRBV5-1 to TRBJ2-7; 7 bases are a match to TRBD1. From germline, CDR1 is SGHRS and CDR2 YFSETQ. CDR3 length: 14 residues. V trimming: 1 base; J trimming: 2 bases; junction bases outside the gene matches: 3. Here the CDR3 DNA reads TGCGCCAGCAGCTTGATGACAGGGACCTACGAGCAGTACTTC. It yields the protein CASSLMTGTYEQYF. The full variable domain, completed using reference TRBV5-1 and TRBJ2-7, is KAGVTQTPRYLIKTRGQQVTLSCSPISGHRSVSWYQQTPGQGLQFLFEYFSETQRNKGNFPGRFSGRQFSNSRSEMNVSTLELGDSALYLCASSLMTGTYEQYFGPGTRLTVT.

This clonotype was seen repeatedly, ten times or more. CDR3 sequence: CASRVGTETSKNIQYF. CDR3 sequence (DNA): TGCGCCAGCAGAGTGGGTACAGAGACGTCCAAAAACATTCAGTACTTC. The gene calls are TRBV5-1 and TRBJ2-4; unclear D gene. V was shortened by 5 bases and J by 2 bases, with 17 bases between the two germline ends. In germline, CDR1 is SGHRS, CDR2 YFSETQ. This CDR3 comprises 16 residues.

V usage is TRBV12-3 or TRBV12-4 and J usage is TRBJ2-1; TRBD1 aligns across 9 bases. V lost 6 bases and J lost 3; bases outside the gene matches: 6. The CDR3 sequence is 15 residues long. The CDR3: CASRSDRGNYNEQFF. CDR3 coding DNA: TGTGCCAGCAGGTCTGACAGGGGGAACTACAATGAGCAGTTCTTC.

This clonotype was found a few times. The CDR3 DNA sequence: TGCTCACTTCCGGGGCCAACTAATGAAAAACTGTTTTTT. Translating it yields CSLPGPTNEKLFF. J is TRBJ1-4 and V is TRBV20-1; D is perhaps TRBD1 (5 bases). CDR1 DFQATT and CDR2 SNEGSKA come from the germline V gene (reference sequence). CDR3 length: 13 residues.

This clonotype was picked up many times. The CDR3 region has the DNA TGTGCCAGCAGCGACAGGGGAAGGGGTAGCAATCAGCCCCAGCATTTT. Amino acid sequence: CASSDRGRGSNQPQHF. V gene TRBV7-8 combines with J gene TRBJ1-5, with 8 bases lining up with TRBD1. The ends lost 5 bases at V and 0 bases at J; junction bases unmatched: 6. CDR3 size: 16 residues. Germline-derived CDR1 and CDR2 are SGHVS and FQNEAQ.

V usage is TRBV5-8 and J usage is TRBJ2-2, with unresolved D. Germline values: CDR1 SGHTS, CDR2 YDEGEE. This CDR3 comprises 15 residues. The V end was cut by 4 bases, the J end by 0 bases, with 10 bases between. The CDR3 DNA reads TGTGCCAGCAGCGTGAGAGTTACGAACACCGGGGAGCTGTTTTTT. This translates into CASSVRVTNTGELFF.

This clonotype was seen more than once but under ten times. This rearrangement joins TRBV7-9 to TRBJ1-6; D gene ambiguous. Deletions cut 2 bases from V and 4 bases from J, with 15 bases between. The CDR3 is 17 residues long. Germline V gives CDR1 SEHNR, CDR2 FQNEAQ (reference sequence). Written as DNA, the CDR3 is TGTGCCAGCAGCTTAATCCGTGGGCCAGAATATAATTCACCCCTCCACTTT. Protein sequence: CASSLIRGPEYNSPLHF. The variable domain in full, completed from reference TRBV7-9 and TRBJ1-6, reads DTGVSQNPRHKITKRGQNVTFRCDPISEHNRLYWYRQTLGQGPEFLTYFQNEAQLEKSRLLSDRFSAERPKGSFSTLEIQRTEQGDSAMYLCASSLIRGPEYNSPLHFGNGTRLTVT.

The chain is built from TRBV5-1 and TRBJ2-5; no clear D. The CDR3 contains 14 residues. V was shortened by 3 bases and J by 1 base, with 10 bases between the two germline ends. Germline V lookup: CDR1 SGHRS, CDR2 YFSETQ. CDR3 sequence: CASSYGRTQETQYF. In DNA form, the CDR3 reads TGCGCCAGCAGCTACGGACGGACCCAAGAGACCCAGTACTTC.

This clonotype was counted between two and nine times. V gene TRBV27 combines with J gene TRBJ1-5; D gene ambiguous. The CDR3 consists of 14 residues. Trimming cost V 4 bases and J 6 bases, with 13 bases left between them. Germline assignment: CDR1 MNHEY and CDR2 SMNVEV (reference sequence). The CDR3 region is CASSYQSVGQPQHF. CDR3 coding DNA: TGTGCCAGCAGTTATCAGAGTGTCGGTCAGCCCCAGCATTTT.

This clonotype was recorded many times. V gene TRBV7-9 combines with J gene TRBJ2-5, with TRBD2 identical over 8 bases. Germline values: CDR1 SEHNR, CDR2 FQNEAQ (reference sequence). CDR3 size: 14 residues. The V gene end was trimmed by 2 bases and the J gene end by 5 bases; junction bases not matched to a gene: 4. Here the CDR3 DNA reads TGTGCCAGCAGCTTACAGGGACTAGATGAGACCCAGTACTTC. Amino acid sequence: CASSLQGLDETQYF.

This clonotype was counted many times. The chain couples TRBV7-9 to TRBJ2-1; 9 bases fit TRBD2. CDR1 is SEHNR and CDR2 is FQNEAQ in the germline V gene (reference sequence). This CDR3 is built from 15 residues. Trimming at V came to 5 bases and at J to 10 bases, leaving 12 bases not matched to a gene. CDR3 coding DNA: TGTGCCAGCAGCCCTAGCGGGGCTTTTAACGAAGAGCAGTTCTTC. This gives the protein CASSPSGAFNEEQFF.

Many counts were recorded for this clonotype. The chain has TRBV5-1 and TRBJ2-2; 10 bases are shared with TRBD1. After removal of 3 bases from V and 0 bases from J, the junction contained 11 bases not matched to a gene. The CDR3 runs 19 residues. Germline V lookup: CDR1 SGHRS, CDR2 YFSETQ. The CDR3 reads CASSSVLGGQGANTGELFF. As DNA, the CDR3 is TGCGCCAGCAGCTCGGTCCTTGGAGGACAGGGGGCGAACACCGGGGAGCTGTTTTTT.

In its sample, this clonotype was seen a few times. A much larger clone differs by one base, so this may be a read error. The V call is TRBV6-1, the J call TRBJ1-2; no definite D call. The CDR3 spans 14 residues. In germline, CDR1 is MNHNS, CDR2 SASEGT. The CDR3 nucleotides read TGTGCCAACAGTGAACGAGAAGGCAGCTCTGGCTACACCTTC. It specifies CANSEREGSSGYTF.

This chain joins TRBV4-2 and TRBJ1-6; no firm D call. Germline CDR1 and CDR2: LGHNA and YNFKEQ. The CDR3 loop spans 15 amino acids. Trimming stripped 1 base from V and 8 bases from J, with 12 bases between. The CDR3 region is CASSQAWDLDSPLHF. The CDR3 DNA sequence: TGTGCCAGCAGCCAAGCCTGGGATCTTGATTCACCCCTCCACTTT.

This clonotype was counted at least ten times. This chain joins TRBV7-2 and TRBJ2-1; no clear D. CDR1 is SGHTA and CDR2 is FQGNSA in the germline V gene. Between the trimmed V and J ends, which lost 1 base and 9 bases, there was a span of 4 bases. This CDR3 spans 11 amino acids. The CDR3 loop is CASSLVAEQFF. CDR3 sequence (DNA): TGTGCCAGCAGCTTAGTTGCTGAGCAGTTCTTC.

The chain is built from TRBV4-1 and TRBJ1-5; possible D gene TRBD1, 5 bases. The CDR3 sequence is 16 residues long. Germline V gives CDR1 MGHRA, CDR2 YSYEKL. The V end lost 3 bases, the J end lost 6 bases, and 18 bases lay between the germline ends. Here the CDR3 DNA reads TGCGCCAGCAGCCACCTTAATTTGCAGGGCGGTCAGCCCCAGCATTTT. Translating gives CASSHLNLQGGQPQHF.

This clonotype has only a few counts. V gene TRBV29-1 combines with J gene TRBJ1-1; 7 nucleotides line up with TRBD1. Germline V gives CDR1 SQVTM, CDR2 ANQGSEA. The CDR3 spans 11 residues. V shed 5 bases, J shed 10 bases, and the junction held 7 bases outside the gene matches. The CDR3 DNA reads TGCAGCGTTAACGCAGGGGGAGCAGCTTTCTTT. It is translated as CSVNAGGAAFF.

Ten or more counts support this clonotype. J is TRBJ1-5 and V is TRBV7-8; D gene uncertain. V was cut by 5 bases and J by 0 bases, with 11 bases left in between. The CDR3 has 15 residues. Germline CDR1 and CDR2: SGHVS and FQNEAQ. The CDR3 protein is CASSPRTDSNQPQHF. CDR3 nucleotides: TGTGCCAGCAGCCCACGGACCGATAGCAATCAGCCCCAGCATTTT.

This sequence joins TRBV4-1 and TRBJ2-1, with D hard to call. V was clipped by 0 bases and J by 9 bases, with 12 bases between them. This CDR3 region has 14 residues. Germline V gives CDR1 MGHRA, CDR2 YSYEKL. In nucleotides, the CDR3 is TGCGCCAGCAGCCAAGATCCCGACCATGGTGAGCAGTTCTTC. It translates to CASSQDPDHGEQFF.

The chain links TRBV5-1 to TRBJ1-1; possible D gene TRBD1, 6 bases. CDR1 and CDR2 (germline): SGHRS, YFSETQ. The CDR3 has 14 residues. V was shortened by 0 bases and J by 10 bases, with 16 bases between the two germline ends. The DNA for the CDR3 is TGCGCCAGCAGCTTGGTGGGGGGGCAGGATGGAGCTTTCTTT. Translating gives CASSLVGGQDGAFF.

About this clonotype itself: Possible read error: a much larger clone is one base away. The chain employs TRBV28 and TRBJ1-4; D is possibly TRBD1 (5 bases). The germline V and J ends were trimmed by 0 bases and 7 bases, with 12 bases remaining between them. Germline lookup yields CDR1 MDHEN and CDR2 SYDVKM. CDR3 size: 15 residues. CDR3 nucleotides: TGTGCCAGCAGTTTATGGGGGAACGGGGGTGAAAAACTGTTTTTT. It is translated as CASSLWGNGGEKLFF.

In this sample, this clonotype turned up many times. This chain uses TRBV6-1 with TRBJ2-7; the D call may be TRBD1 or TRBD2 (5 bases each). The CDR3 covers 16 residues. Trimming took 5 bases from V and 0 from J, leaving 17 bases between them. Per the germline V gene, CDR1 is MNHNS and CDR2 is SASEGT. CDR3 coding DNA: TGTGCCAGCAGTCTTCCCGGGACGCCAAGCTCCTACGAGCAGTACTTC. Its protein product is CASSLPGTPSSYEQYF.

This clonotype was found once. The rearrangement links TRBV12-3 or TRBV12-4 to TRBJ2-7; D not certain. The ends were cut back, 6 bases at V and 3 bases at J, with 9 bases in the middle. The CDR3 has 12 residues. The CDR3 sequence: CASSNRVYEQYF. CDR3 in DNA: TGTGCCAGCAGCAACAGAGTCTACGAGCAGTACTTC.